These 21 T cell receptor beta chains were all obtained from the same sample, sequenced in a study of shared clonotypes between healthy human individuals. Only in-frame clones appear in the TCRdb table, and some are missing; sequencing was by immunoSEQ multiplex PCR. This sample has about 2.4 million clones; more than 90% occur once, and the top ten carry about 0.13%. What was sequenced was naive CD4+ T cells sorted from blood. Sample subset: CD45RA+ positively selected. These receptors were collected from a man between 18 and 35 years old in good health.

The genes are TRBV6-5 and TRBJ2-6, with TRBD1 matching over 11 bases. The CDR3 totals 14 residues. The V segment lost 2 bases and the J segment 13 bases; nucleotides outside the gene matches: 4. Germline V gene data show CDR1 as MNHEY and CDR2 as SVGAGI. The CDR3 region is CASSYGTGGGVLTF. The CDR3, as DNA: TGTGCCAGCAGTTACGGGACAGGGGGAGGGGTCCTGACTTTC.

This chain uses TRBV2 with TRBJ1-1; the D gene is possibly TRBD1 (5 bases). Germline CDR1 and CDR2: SNHLY and FYNNEI. This CDR3 contains 14 residues. V was pared by 6 bases and J by 2 bases, with 13 bases between. The CDR3: CASRPGRSNTEAFF. CDR3 DNA sequence: TGTGCCAGCAGGCCGGGACGTAGTAACACTGAAGCTTTCTTT.

This clone was picked up one time. The V and J genes are TRBV30 and TRBJ2-7, with D possibly matching TRBD2 (6 bases). CDR3 size: 15 residues. Germline V gene lookup returns CDR1 GTSNPN and CDR2 SVGIG (reference sequence). V was trimmed by 4 bases and J by 6 bases, leaving 22 bases between them. CDR3 sequence: CAWTNAGTFVGEQYF. In nucleotides, the CDR3 is TGTGCCTGGACCAACGCCGGGACTTTTGTCGGCGAGCAGTACTTC. Looking up the rest from reference TRBV30 and TRBJ2-7 gives the full variable domain: SQTIHQWPATLVQPVGSPLSLECTVEGTSNPNLYWYRQAAGRGLQLLFYSVGIGQISSEVPQNLSASRPQDRQFILSSKKLLLSDSGFYLCAWTNAGTFVGEQYFGPGTRLTVT.

The chain recombines TRBV5-1 with TRBJ2-6; TRBD2 agrees at 8 bases. V dropped 0 bases and J dropped 0; count of bases not matched to a gene: 5. The CDR3 spans 18 residues. Germline V gives CDR1 SGHRS, CDR2 YFSETQ. The CDR3 loop reads CASSLAIAGYSGANVLTF. CDR3 DNA sequence: TGCGCCAGCAGCTTGGCCATAGCGGGGTACTCTGGGGCCAACGTCCTGACTTTC.

The rearrangement joins TRBV25-1 to TRBJ1-1; D not resolved. The CDR3 runs to 13 residues. V lost 1 base and J 9 bases, leaving 12 bases between the germline ends. Germline CDR1 MGHDK, CDR2 SYGVNS. DNA for the CDR3: TGTGCCAGCAGTGAATTCCCCGGGTCCCAAGCTTTCTTT. It encodes CASSEFPGSQAFF.

In its sample, this clone was seen once. V is TRBV6-5 and J is TRBJ1-1; 7 bases agree with TRBD1. The V segment lost 2 bases and the J segment 7 bases; nucleotides outside the gene matches: 7. Germline V gene data show CDR1 as MNHEY and CDR2 as SVGAGI. This CDR3 has 14 amino acids. The CDR3 loop reads CASSYVDREGEAFF. Here the CDR3 DNA reads TGTGCCAGCAGTTACGTAGACAGGGAAGGTGAAGCTTTCTTT.

In its sample, this clone was seen a few times. V gene TRBV28 combines with J gene TRBJ2-1; 9 nucleotides line up with TRBD1. Germline assignment: CDR1 MDHEN and CDR2 SYDVKM. V shed 5 bases and J 7 bases; nucleotides not matched to a gene: 9. This CDR3 has 15 amino acids. The CDR3 is CASSTPGQGTNEQFF. DNA of the CDR3: TGTGCCAGCAGTACCCCGGGACAGGGTACGAATGAGCAGTTCTTC.

The chain couples TRBV19 to TRBJ2-6; 8 bases fit TRBD1. V lost 5 bases and J lost 2; bases outside the gene matches: 8. The CDR3 has 17 amino acids. Per the germline V gene, CDR1 is LNHDA and CDR2 is SQIVND (reference sequence). The CDR3 DNA reads TGTGCCAGTAGTCCAGACAGGGGTAAGCCTGGGGCCAACGTCCTGACTTTC. Amino acid sequence: CASSPDRGKPGANVLTF.

The genes are TRBV30 and TRBJ2-7, with 8 bases that match TRBD2. The CDR3 has 14 residues. Per the germline V gene, CDR1 is GTSNPN and CDR2 is SVGIG (reference sequence). V was pared by 3 bases and J by 1 base, with 5 bases of the junction left unmatched. CDR3 sequence reads: CAWRAGDWSYEQYF. CDR3 nucleotides: TGTGCCTGGAGAGCGGGAGATTGGTCCTACGAGCAGTACTTC.

The rearrangement uses TRBV5-1 and TRBJ2-7, with D perhaps TRBD1 or TRBD2 (6 bases each). Germline CDR1 is SGHRS and CDR2 is YFSETQ. Trimming took off 2 bases at V and 5 bases at J, with 20 bases between the two ends. The CDR3 is made up of 16 amino acids. CDR3 region: CASSFRAEGGVNEQYF. The DNA for the CDR3 is TGCGCCAGCAGCTTCAGGGCGGAGGGGGGAGTCAACGAGCAGTACTTC.

The chain joins TRBV9 to TRBJ1-6; possible D gene TRBD1, 5 bases. CDR1 and CDR2 from the germline V gene are SGDLS and YYNGEE. This CDR3 has 17 amino acids. With 0 bases removed from V and 6 bases from J, the gap between germline ends came to 16 bases. CDR3 in DNA: TGTGCCAGCAGCGTAGAGATAGTTGCAGGGCCTAATTCACCCCTCCACTTT. It encodes CASSVEIVAGPNSPLHF.

The V and J genes are TRBV30 and TRBJ2-2; the D is unclear. Germline V gene lookup returns CDR1 GTSNPN and CDR2 SVGIG (reference sequence). Between the trimmed V and J ends, which lost 2 bases and 5 bases, there was a span of 6 bases. The CDR3 spans 12 residues. CDR3 protein: CAWSRETGELFF. The CDR3, as DNA: TGTGCCTGGAGTCGAGAGACCGGGGAGCTGTTTTTT.

J is TRBJ1-1 and V is TRBV28, with 9 nucleotides matching TRBD1. This CDR3 contains 15 residues. J lost 8 bases, V lost 8 bases, and 15 bases had no gene match. Germline CDR1 is MDHEN and CDR2 is SYDVKM. CDR3 loop: CASAPPGTGWIEAFF. The DNA for the CDR3 is TGTGCCAGCGCCCCTCCCGGGACAGGGTGGATAGAAGCTTTCTTT. The entire variable domain, with the rest obtained from reference TRBV28 and TRBJ1-1, is as follows: DVKVTQSSRYLVKRTGEKVFLECVQDMDHENMFWYRQDPGLGLRLIYFSYDVKMKEKGDIPEGYSVSREKKERFSLILESASTNQTSMYLCASAPPGTGWIEAFFGQGTRLTVV.

V gene TRBV6-1 combines with J gene TRBJ1-3; unclear D gene. Germline V gives CDR1 MNHNS, CDR2 SASEGT. V was pared by 4 bases and J by 2 bases, with 15 bases between. CDR3 length: 16 amino acids. The CDR3 here is CASSVDTRSTGNTIYF. The CDR3 DNA reads as TGTGCCAGCAGTGTCGACACGCGCTCAACTGGAAACACCATATATTTT.

A remark on this clone: The sample contains more than one DNA sequence encoding this CDR3. V is TRBV15 and J is TRBJ1-3, with a possible D match to TRBD1 (5 bases). Germline CDR1 LNHNV, CDR2 YYDKDF (reference sequence). CDR3 length equals 15 residues. V dropped 0 bases and J dropped 0 bases, with 6 bases sitting between them. The CDR3 here is CATSRDRVSGNTIYF. CDR3 nucleotide sequence: TGTGCCACCAGCAGAGACAGGGTCTCTGGAAACACCATATATTTT.

The V and J genes are TRBV6-6 and TRBJ2-7, with 10 positions matching TRBD1. Germline CDR1 MNHNY, CDR2 SVGAGI (reference sequence). V was pared by 5 bases and J by 4 bases, with 8 bases of the junction left unmatched. The CDR3 sequence is 15 residues long. CDR3 DNA: TGTGCCAGCAGTCCCCAGGACAGGGGGGGGTACGAGCAGTACTTC. Translation: CASSPQDRGGYEQYF.

V is TRBV7-9 and J is TRBJ2-1, with 7 bases fitting TRBD1. The CDR3 sequence is 16 residues long. Trimming took 5 bases from V and 1 from J; bases not matched to a gene: 8. Germline CDR1 and CDR2: SEHNR and FQNEAQ (reference sequence). CDR3 coding DNA: TGTGCCAGCAGCAATATCGAGGGGGCTTCCTACAATGAGCAGTTCTTC. It codes for CASSNIEGASYNEQFF.

The chain employs TRBV13 and TRBJ2-7, with a weak D call TRBD2 (5 bases). The V gene lost 2 bases and the J gene lost 5 bases, with 13 bases spanning the gap. The CDR3 loop spans 14 amino acids. Germline CDR1 and CDR2: PRHDT and FYEKMQ (reference sequence). The CDR3 region is CASSLSRRTNEQYF. In nucleotides, the CDR3 is TGTGCCAGCAGCTTATCGCGGAGGACCAACGAGCAGTACTTC.

The gene calls are TRBV10-2 and TRBJ1-3; TRBD1 is a possible D gene (5 bases). The germline V and J ends were trimmed by 11 bases and 2 bases, with 13 bases remaining between them. The CDR3 extends over 13 amino acids. Germline V gene lookup returns CDR1 WSHSY and CDR2 SAAADI. The CDR3 loop reads CAALSDTGNTIYF. CDR3 DNA sequence: TGCGCCGCACTGTCGGACACTGGAAACACCATATATTTT.

J is TRBJ2-2 and V is TRBV9; D may be TRBD2 (7 bases). Trimming cost V 1 base and J 0 bases, with 13 bases left between them. The germline gives CDR1 SGDLS, CDR2 YYNGEE. This CDR3 region has 17 residues. The CDR3 DNA reads as TGTGCCAGCAGCGTACGGGGGGACATGTCGAACACCGGGGAGCTGTTTTTT. Amino acid sequence: CASSVRGDMSNTGELFF.

The V and J genes are TRBV6-5 and TRBJ2-6; TRBD2 is a possible D gene (6 bases). Germline values: CDR1 MNHEY, CDR2 SVGAGI. With 2 bases removed from V and 4 bases from J, the gap between germline ends came to 12 bases. The CDR3 sequence is 16 residues long. The CDR3 region has the DNA TGTGCCAGCAGTTACGTTGGGGGGTCCGGGGCCAACGTCCTGACTTTC. As protein: CASSYVGGSGANVLTF.